This TCR beta chain was sequenced in a study of CD8 T cells in ankylosing spondylitis. Study results and caveats: Several highly homologous variants made up a TCR beta motif that seemed to typify ankylosing spondylitis blood. Several of the motif variants were reported before in synovial fluid and blood from reactive arthritis.

TCRdb re-called the 5' RACE reads with MiXCR, one entry per CDR3 protein. This sample carries some 130,000 distinct CDR3 sequences, 7% to 10% of them seen once, and the ten largest clones take approximately 6.8%. This clonotype was counted ten times or more. Its specificity is unknown. The sample taken for sequencing was synovial fluid, either unsorted or a sorted T cell fraction (not recorded which). The clonotype originates from a male donor with ankylosing spondylitis.

DNA of the CDR3: TGTGCCACCAGTGGGACAGAGAACACTGAAGCTTTCTTT. Protein sequence: CATSGTENTEAFF. This chain uses TRBV24-1 with TRBJ1-1; possibly TRBD1 for D (6 bases). CDR1 KGHDR and CDR2 SFDVKD come from the germline V gene. CDR3 length equals 13 residues. Trimming left V 5 bases short and J 1 base short, with 7 bases between.